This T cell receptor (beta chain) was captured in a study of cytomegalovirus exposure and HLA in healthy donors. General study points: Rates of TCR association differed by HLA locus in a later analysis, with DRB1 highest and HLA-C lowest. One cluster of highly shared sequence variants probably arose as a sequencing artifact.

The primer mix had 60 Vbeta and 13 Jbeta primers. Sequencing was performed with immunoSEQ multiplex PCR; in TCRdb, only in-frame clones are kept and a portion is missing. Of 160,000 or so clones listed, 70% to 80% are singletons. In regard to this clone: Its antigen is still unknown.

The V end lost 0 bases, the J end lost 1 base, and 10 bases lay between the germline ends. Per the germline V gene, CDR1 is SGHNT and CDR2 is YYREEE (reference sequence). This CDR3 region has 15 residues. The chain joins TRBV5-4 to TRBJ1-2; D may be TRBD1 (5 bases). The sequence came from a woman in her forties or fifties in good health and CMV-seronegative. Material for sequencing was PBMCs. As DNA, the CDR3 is TGTGCCAGCAGCTTGGGGGGCCCTTTTAACTATGGCTACACCTTC. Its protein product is CASSLGGPFNYGYTF.